Presented here are 30 T cell receptor beta chains from one specimen sequenced in a study of T-cell reconstitution after alpha-beta-depleted transplantation in children. Preparation of the TCRbeta library involved a method that used unique molecular identifiers. TCRdb re-analysed the PCR reads in MiXCR, keeping a single row per CDR3 protein. The table includes 120,000 to 150,000 distinct CDR3 sequences, around 10% detected once. The specimen comprised PBMCs, mostly from graft donor cells, sampled 180 days after TCRalphabeta/CD19-depleted stem cell transplant. All receptors derive from a female patient aged 2-15 years who had a stem cell transplant for congenital amegakaryocytic thrombocytopenia, so the T cells may come from the graft donor.

This clonotype came up many times. The chain couples TRBV7-2 to TRBJ2-5, with a tentative D call TRBD1 (5 bases). CDR1 and CDR2 from the germline V gene are SGHTA and FQGNSA. The V gene lost 1 base and the J gene lost 4 bases, with 10 bases spanning the gap. The CDR3 is made up of 14 amino acids. The CDR3 DNA follows: TGTGCCAGCAGCTTAGGGGGCGTCGGAGAGACCCAGTACTTC. Its protein is CASSLGGVGETQYF. The variable domain in full, completed from reference TRBV7-2 and TRBJ2-5, reads GAGVSQSPSNKVTEKGKDVELRCDPISGHTALYWYRQSLGQGLEFLIYFQGNSAPDKSGLPSDRFSAERTGGSVSTLTIQRTQQEDSAVYLCASSLGGVGETQYFGPGTRLLVL.

This clonotype was detected many times. The chain carries TRBV6-1 and TRBJ1-6; TRBD1 matches at 7 bases. V was pared by 4 bases and J by 8 bases, with 5 bases of the junction left unmatched. The CDR3 is made up of 14 amino acids. Looked up from germline, CDR1 is MNHNS and CDR2 is SASEGT. The CDR3 DNA is TGTGCCAGCAGTGTGACAGGGACCGATTCACCCCTCCACTTT. It yields the protein CASSVTGTDSPLHF.

This clonotype was detected many times. The chain recombines TRBV12-3 or TRBV12-4 with TRBJ2-5, with D maybe TRBD1 (5 bases). Trimming shortened V by 6 bases and J by 3 bases, and 14 bases separated the two germline ends. The CDR3 is 14 amino acids. The CDR3 nucleotides are TGTGCCAGCAGCCAGGGCCAAGTCAAAGAGACCCAGTACTTC. It encodes CASSQGQVKETQYF.

The rearrangement uses TRBV5-6 and TRBJ2-5; 9 nucleotides agree with TRBD1. The CDR3 runs to 15 residues. CDR1 SGHDT and CDR2 YYEEEE come from the germline V gene. The V gene end was trimmed by 4 bases and the J gene end by 3 bases; junction bases not matched to a gene: 7. The CDR3 DNA sequence: TGTGCCAGCAGCGCAGACAGGGGGTCGGAAGAGACCCAGTACTTC. Amino acids: CASSADRGSEETQYF.

This clonotype has just a few counts. The V gene is TRBV20-1, the J gene TRBJ2-7; D is perhaps TRBD1 (6 bases). V was shortened by 2 bases and J by 4 bases, with 12 bases between the two germline ends. Per the germline V gene, CDR1 is DFQATT and CDR2 is SNEGSKA (reference sequence). The CDR3 runs to 13 residues. CDR3 region: CSARKQGGYEQYF. DNA for the CDR3: TGCAGTGCTAGAAAACAGGGTGGTTACGAGCAGTACTTC.

This clonotype was seen at least ten times. The chain links TRBV20-1 to TRBJ2-7; no reliable D call. Trimming removed 7 bases from V and 5 bases from J, with 12 bases in between. This CDR3 contains 11 residues. CDR1 is DFQATT and CDR2 is SNEGSKA in the germline V gene (reference sequence). The DNA for the CDR3 is TGCAGTGGTGGGGAAGGAGACGAGCAGTACTTC. Translated: CSGGEGDEQYF.

This clonotype was detected ten times or more. The J gene is TRBJ1-1, the V gene TRBV7-8; 7 bases agree with TRBD1. Unmatched junction bases numbered 6, after V lost 5 bases and J lost 0 bases. Per germline, CDR1 SGHVS and CDR2 FQNEAQ. CDR3 length: 15 amino acids. The CDR3: CASSKRTGLNTEAFF. CDR3 DNA sequence: TGTGCCAGCAGCAAACGGACAGGACTGAACACTGAAGCTTTCTTT.

Many counts were recorded for this clonotype. The rearrangement links TRBV2 to TRBJ2-1; 8 bases are a match to TRBD1. This CDR3 has 13 amino acids. Trimming cost V 8 bases and J 7 bases; bases outside gene matches: 7. Germline-derived CDR1 and CDR2 are SNHLY and FYNNEI. DNA for the CDR3: TGTGCCAGCCTGACAGGGGTGAGGAATGAGCAGTTCTTC. Residues: CASLTGVRNEQFF.

By its share, this clonotype is medium-sized. This sequence joins TRBV20-1 and TRBJ2-1, with TRBD2 matching over 9 bases. The CDR3 is made up of 13 amino acids. The V gene's germline CDR1 is DFQATT and CDR2 SNEGSKA (reference sequence). Trimming at V came to 4 bases and at J to 4 bases, leaving 2 bases not matched to a gene. The CDR3 DNA reads TGCAGTGCTATTAGCGGGAGATACAATGAGCAGTTCTTC. Residues: CSAISGRYNEQFF.

This clonotype was seen only a few times. V usage is TRBV5-1 and J usage is TRBJ2-7, with 10 positions matching TRBD1. V trimming: 4 bases; J trimming: 5 bases; junction bases outside the gene matches: 9. The CDR3 consists of 15 residues. CDR1 is SGHRS, CDR2 YFSETQ, per germline. The CDR3 DNA sequence: TGCGCCAGCAGCGCGGACAGGGGGGTCCGCCACGAGCAGTACTTC. This translates into CASSADRGVRHEQYF.

This clonotype showed up just a few times. The chain carries TRBV27 and TRBJ2-4; D could derive from TRBD1 or TRBD2 (5 bases each). V lost 6 bases and J 7 bases, leaving 25 bases between the germline ends. This CDR3 is 17 amino acids long. The germline CDR1 and CDR2 sequences are MNHEY and SMNVEV (reference sequence). The CDR3 region is CASSQHKQTGTANIQYF. The CDR3 region has the DNA TGTGCCAGCAGCCAGCATAAACAGACCGGGACCGCGAACATTCAGTACTTC.

This clonotype was observed at least ten times. This rearrangement joins TRBV29-1 to TRBJ2-1; perhaps TRBD2 as D (6 bases). Trimming took 6 bases from V and 0 from J, leaving 12 bases between them. Germline CDR1 is SQVTM and CDR2 is ANQGSEA. The CDR3 has 14 amino acids. CDR3 nucleotides: TGCAGCGTGGTTGTCGGGAGCTCCTACAATGAGCAGTTCTTC. Translated: CSVVVGSSYNEQFF.

This clonotype was seen at least ten times. The genes are TRBV5-1 and TRBJ2-7; a weak D match, TRBD2 (6 bases). Trimming removed 1 base from V and 4 bases from J, with 12 bases in between. The length of the CDR3 is 14 residues. Germline V lookup: CDR1 SGHRS, CDR2 YFSETQ. CDR3 DNA: TGCGCCAGCAGCTTGACGGGACTGACATACGAGCAGTACTTC. This codes for CASSLTGLTYEQYF.

The rearrangement joins TRBV6-5 to TRBJ2-1; 9 bases are shared with TRBD2. V shed 6 bases, J shed 5 bases, and the junction held 5 bases outside the gene matches. The CDR3 totals 14 residues. Germline V lookup: CDR1 MNHEY, CDR2 SVGAGI. The CDR3 loop is CASRYSGGNNEQFF. The CDR3 nucleotides are TGTGCCAGCAGGTATAGCGGGGGCAACAATGAGCAGTTCTTC.

There are many counts of this clonotype. CDR3 sequence: CSASRTGTPDEQYF. In DNA, the CDR3 is TGCAGTGCGAGTCGTACCGGGACTCCCGACGAGCAGTACTTC. V is TRBV20-1 and J is TRBJ2-7; D is perhaps TRBD2 (6 bases). Germline lookup yields CDR1 DFQATT and CDR2 SNEGSKA (reference sequence). V dropped 6 bases and J dropped 5 bases, with 20 bases sitting between them. The CDR3 is 14 residues long.

This clonotype was observed many times. CDR3 DNA: TGTGCCACCAGCAACCTTCTAGATCTGGAGACCCAGTACTTC. It encodes CATSNLLDLETQYF. This chain uses TRBV15 with TRBJ2-5; D call uncertain. Germline V gives CDR1 LNHNV, CDR2 YYDKDF (reference sequence). Trimming stripped 4 bases from V and 5 bases from J, with 14 bases between. The CDR3 is 14 amino acids.

V is TRBV24-1 and J is TRBJ1-2; D might be TRBD1 (5 bases). Trimming left V 1 base short and J 5 bases short, with 7 bases between. This CDR3 contains 13 residues. Germline V gene sequence: CDR1 KGHDR, CDR2 SFDVKD. Here the CDR3 DNA reads TGTGCCACCAGTGATTTTAAGGGGTATGGCTACACCTTC. Its translation: CATSDFKGYGYTF.

V is TRBV28 and J is TRBJ1-2; no clear D gene. V was trimmed by 3 bases and J by 0 bases, leaving 8 bases between them. Germline V gives CDR1 MDHEN, CDR2 SYDVKM. CDR3 length: 14 residues. Written as DNA, the CDR3 is TGTGCCAGCAGTTTTGGTTTAGCTAACTATGGCTACACCTTC. Translation: CASSFGLANYGYTF.

This clonotype was picked up a small number of times. The V call is TRBV7-2, the J call TRBJ1-5; perhaps TRBD1 as D (5 bases). The CDR3 is 15 amino acids. Germline assignment: CDR1 SGHTA and CDR2 FQGNSA. V lost 2 bases to trimming and J lost 7 bases, with 15 bases between them. The CDR3 nucleotides are TGTGCCAGCAGCTTAAATCCTGGGGCAGGGCAGCCCCAGCATTTT. Protein sequence: CASSLNPGAGQPQHF.

The chain joins TRBV6-5 to TRBJ1-1; 7 positions match TRBD1. CDR3 length: 17 amino acids. Per germline, CDR1 MNHEY and CDR2 SVGAGI. The J segment lost 0 bases and the V segment lost 6 bases, leaving 13 bases of the junction unmatched. DNA of the CDR3: TGTGCCAGCAGGTTACAGGGGCAGCCAAACATGAACACTGAAGCTTTCTTT. This encodes CASRLQGQPNMNTEAFF.

This clonotype was found many times. This chain uses TRBV11-2 with TRBJ2-3; 11 bases align to TRBD2. The CDR3 totals 16 residues. Germline V gene sequence: CDR1 SGHAT, CDR2 FQNNGV. With 5 bases clipped from V and 9 bases from J, the junction kept 13 bases outside the gene matches. The CDR3 region is CASSPGPTSGKQTQYF. CDR3 nucleotide sequence: TGTGCCAGCAGCCCGGGTCCGACTAGCGGGAAGCAAACGCAGTATTTT.

This clonotype has a count of ten or more. V and J are TRBV7-9 and TRBJ2-7; 8 positions agree with TRBD1. This CDR3 spans 15 amino acids. Trimming cost V 1 base and J 5 bases; bases outside gene matches: 7. Germline-derived CDR1 and CDR2 are SEHNR and FQNEAQ (reference sequence). The CDR3 spells CASSLVPGQAHEQYF. The CDR3 DNA reads TGTGCCAGCAGCTTAGTTCCGGGACAGGCCCACGAGCAGTACTTC.

This clonotype was counted only a few times. The gene calls are TRBV20-1 and TRBJ2-5; no clear D. Trimming removed 3 bases from V and 1 base from J, with 9 bases in between. Germline lookup yields CDR1 DFQATT and CDR2 SNEGSKA (reference sequence). The CDR3 is 13 residues long. CDR3 residues: CSASGLTQETQYF. The CDR3 DNA reads TGCAGTGCTAGTGGGCTAACCCAAGAGACCCAGTACTTC.

This rearrangement joins TRBV29-1 to TRBJ2-1, with TRBD1 matching over 7 bases. The germline CDR1 and CDR2 sequences are SQVTM and ANQGSEA. The CDR3 runs 14 residues. The V and J ends lost 6 bases and 8 bases, in that order; junction bases with no gene match: 13. The CDR3 nucleotides read TGCAGCGTCGCAGACAGGGCGGCGGTAGATGAGCAGTTCTTC. Its protein is CSVADRAAVDEQFF.

This clonotype was observed at least ten times. This chain connects TRBV20-1 to TRBJ1-5; possibly TRBD1 for D (5 bases). The CDR3 has 12 amino acids. The germline V and J ends were trimmed by 7 bases and 5 bases, with 12 bases remaining between them. Germline CDR1 DFQATT, CDR2 SNEGSKA (reference sequence). CDR3 protein: CSVGTDDQPQHF. The CDR3 nucleotides are TGCAGTGTGGGGACGGATGATCAGCCCCAGCATTTT.

This clonotype is labeled medium-sized (0.01 to 0.1%). The chain employs TRBV7-2 and TRBJ2-1; 8 bases line up with TRBD1. The CDR3 consists of 15 residues. Trimming cost V 4 bases and J 2 bases; bases outside gene matches: 4. CDR1 is SGHTA and CDR2 is FQGNSA in the germline V gene. The CDR3 is CASSSTGGTYNEQFF. The CDR3 nucleotides are TGTGCCAGCAGCTCCACAGGGGGAACCTACAATGAGCAGTTCTTC.

The rearrangement links TRBV5-1 to TRBJ2-5; 9 bases map to TRBD2. The ends lost 4 bases at V and 2 bases at J; junction bases unmatched: 3. From germline, CDR1 is SGHRS and CDR2 YFSETQ. The CDR3 has 14 amino acids. The CDR3 loop reads CASSPSGDQETQYF. In nucleotides, the CDR3 is TGCGCCAGCAGCCCTAGCGGGGATCAAGAGACCCAGTACTTC.

This clonotype was seen many times. J is TRBJ2-2 and V is TRBV28; tentatively, D is TRBD1 or TRBD2 (5 bases each). The CDR3 runs 17 residues. V was cut by 6 bases and J by 1 base, with 18 bases left in between. The germline V gene has CDR1 MDHEN and CDR2 SYDVKM. The CDR3 bases are TGTGCCAGCAGAAGAGGTAGTCCGGGGCTGAACACCGGGGAGCTGTTTTTT. It is translated as CASRRGSPGLNTGELFF.

The table lists this clonotype with a few counts. The V gene is TRBV5-1, the J gene TRBJ2-3, with TRBD2 as a possible D gene (5 bases). The V gene's germline CDR1 is SGHRS and CDR2 YFSETQ. CDR3 length: 15 residues. Trimming removed 0 bases at V and 4 bases at J, with 12 bases between. The CDR3 loop reads CASSLESSYPDTQYF. The DNA for the CDR3 is TGCGCCAGCAGCTTGGAGTCTAGCTACCCAGATACGCAGTATTTT.

This clonotype occurred many times. The V and J genes are TRBV28 and TRBJ2-1, with D possibly TRBD1 on 5 matching bases. CDR1 is MDHEN and CDR2 is SYDVKM in the germline V gene. V gave up 1 base and J gave up 0 bases, with 7 bases separating them. The CDR3 is 15 amino acids. The CDR3, as DNA: TGTGCCAGCAGTTTATATGACAGCTCCTACAATGAGCAGTTCTTC. Translation gives CASSLYDSSYNEQFF.